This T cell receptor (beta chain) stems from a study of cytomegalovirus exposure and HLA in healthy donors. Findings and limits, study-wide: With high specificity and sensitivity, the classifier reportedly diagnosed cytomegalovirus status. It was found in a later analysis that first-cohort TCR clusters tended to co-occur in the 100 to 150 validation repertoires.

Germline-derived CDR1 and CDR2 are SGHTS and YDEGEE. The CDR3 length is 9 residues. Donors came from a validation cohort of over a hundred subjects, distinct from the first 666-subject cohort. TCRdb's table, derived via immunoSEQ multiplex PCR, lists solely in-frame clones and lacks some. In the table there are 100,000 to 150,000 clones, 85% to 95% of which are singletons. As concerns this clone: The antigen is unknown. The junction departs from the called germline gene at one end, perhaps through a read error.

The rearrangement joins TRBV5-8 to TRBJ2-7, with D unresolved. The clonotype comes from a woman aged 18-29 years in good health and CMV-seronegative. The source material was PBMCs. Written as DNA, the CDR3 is TGTGCCAGCTCCAACGAGCAGTACTTC. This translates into CASSNEQYF.